The rows below give T cell receptor beta chains drawn from one sample of a study of cytomegalovirus exposure and HLA in healthy donors. Sequencing used immunoSEQ multiplex PCR; TCRdb keeps in-frame clones, though not all of them. The repertoire holds 100,000 or so clones, with roughly 85% as singletons. What was sequenced was PBMCs. Receptors were obtained from a woman aged 35 to 49 in good health and CMV-seronegative. The CDR3 runs from the conserved cysteine through the conserved F or W. The order of the fields is clone size, J gene, D gene, V gene, CDR3 protein, CDR3 DNA. D genes are given only for firm matches. Expanded clones are given a class, and other clones once, few, many or no size at all.

-,TRBJ1-5,TRBD1,TRBV5-1,CASSLDPTGRPQHF,TGCGCCAGCAGCTTAGATCCGACAGGGAGGCCCCAGCATTTT
-,TRBJ2-7,TRBD1,TRBV4-3,CASSQDFGGQGAYEQYF,TGCGCCAGCAGCCAAGATTTTGGGGGACAGGGGGCCTACGAGCAGTACTTC
-,TRBJ1-6,-,TRBV28,CASSKIPGLTSSYNSPLHF,TGTGCCAGCTCAAAGATTCCGGGGTTGACGAGCTCCTATAATTCACCCCTCCACTTT
few,TRBJ1-2,TRBD1,TRBV28,CATSGQAYGYTF,TGTGCCACTTCGGGACAGGCTTATGGCTACACCTTC
-,TRBJ1-1,TRBD1,TRBV28,CASSLFRGGPAFF,TGTGCCAGCAGTTTATTTAGAGGGGGCCCAGCTTTCTTT
-,TRBJ1-1,-,TRBV4-2,CASSQETRDRENTEAFF,TGTGCCAGCAGCCAAGAGACACGCGACCGGGAGAACACTGAAGCTTTCTTT
-,TRBJ1-3,TRBD1,TRBV6-1,CASSMGQYSGNTIYF,TGTGCCAGCAGTATGGGACAGTACTCTGGAAACACCATATATTTT
-,TRBJ1-4,-,TRBV11-2,CASSLGQTTNEKLFF,TGTGCCAGCAGCTTAGGGCAGACAACTAATGAAAAACTGTTTTTT
few,TRBJ1-2,-,TRBV30,CAWSDQGSPYGYTF,TGTGCCTGGAGTGACCAGGGGAGCCCCTATGGCTACACCTTC
-,TRBJ2-7,-,TRBV9,CASSVGATYEQYF,TGTGCCAGCAGCGTAGGGGCCACCTACGAGCAGTACTTC
-,TRBJ2-7,-,TRBV6-5,CASSYTSGSTYEQYF,TGTGCCAGCAGTTACACCTCGGGTAGTACCTACGAGCAGTACTTC